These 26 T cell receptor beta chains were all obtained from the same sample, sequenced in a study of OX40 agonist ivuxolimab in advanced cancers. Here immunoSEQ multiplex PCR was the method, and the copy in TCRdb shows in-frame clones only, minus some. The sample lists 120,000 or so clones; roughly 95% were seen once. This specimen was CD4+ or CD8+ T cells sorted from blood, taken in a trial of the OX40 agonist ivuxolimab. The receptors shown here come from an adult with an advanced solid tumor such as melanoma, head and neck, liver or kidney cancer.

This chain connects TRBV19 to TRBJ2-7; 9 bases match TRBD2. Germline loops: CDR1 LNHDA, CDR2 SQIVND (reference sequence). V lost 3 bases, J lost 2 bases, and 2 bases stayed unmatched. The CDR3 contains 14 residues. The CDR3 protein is CASSILAGTYEQYF. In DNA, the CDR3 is TGTGCCAGTAGTATTCTAGCGGGAACCTACGAGCAGTACTTC.

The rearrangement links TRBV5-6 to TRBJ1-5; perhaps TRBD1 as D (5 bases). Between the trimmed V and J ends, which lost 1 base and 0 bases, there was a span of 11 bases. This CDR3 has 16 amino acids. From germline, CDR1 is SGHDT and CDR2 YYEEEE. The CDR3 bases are TGTGCCAGCAGCTTGCTCACGGGGACTAGCAATCAGCCCCAGCATTTT. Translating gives CASSLLTGTSNQPQHF.

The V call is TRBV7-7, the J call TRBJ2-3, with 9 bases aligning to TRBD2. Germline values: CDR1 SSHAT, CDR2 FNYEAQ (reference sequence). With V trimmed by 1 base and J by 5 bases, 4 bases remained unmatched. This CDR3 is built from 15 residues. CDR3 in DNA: TGTGCCAGCAGCTTAGAGGCGGGAGGGATAGATACGCAGTATTTT. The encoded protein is CASSLEAGGIDTQYF.

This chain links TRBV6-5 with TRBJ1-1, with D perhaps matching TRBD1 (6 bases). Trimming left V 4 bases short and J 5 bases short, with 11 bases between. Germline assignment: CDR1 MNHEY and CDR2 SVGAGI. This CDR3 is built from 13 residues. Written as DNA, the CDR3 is TGTGCCAGCAGTTCCCACAGGGCTACTGAAGCTTTCTTT. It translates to CASSSHRATEAFF.

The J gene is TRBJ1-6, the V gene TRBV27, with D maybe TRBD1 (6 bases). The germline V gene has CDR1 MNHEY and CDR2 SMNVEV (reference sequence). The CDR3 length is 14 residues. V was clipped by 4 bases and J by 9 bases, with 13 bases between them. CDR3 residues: CASSYNRVGSPLHF. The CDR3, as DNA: TGTGCCAGCAGTTATAACAGGGTGGGTTCACCCCTCCACTTT.

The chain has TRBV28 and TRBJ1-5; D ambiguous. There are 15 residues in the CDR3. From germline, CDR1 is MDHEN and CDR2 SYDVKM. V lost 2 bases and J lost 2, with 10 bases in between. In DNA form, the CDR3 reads TGTGCCAGCAGTTTAGAAGGGAGACGCAATCAGCCCCAGCATTTT. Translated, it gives CASSLEGRRNQPQHF. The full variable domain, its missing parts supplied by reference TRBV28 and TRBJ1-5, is DVKVTQSSRYLVKRTGEKVFLECVQDMDHENMFWYRQDPGLGLRLIYFSYDVKMKEKGDIPEGYSVSREKKERFSLILESASTNQTSMYLCASSLEGRRNQPQHFGDGTRLSIL.

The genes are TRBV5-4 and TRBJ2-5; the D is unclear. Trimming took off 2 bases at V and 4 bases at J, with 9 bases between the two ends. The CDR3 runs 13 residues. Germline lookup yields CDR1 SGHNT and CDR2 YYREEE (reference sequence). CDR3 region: CASSFPGGETQYF. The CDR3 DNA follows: TGTGCCAGCAGCTTCCCCGGTGGAGAGACCCAGTACTTC.

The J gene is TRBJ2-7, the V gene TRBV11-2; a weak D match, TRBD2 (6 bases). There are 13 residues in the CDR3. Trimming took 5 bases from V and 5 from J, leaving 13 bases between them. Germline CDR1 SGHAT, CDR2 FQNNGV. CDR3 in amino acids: CASSQSAGNEQYF. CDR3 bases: TGTGCCAGCAGCCAATCCGCGGGGAACGAGCAGTACTTC.

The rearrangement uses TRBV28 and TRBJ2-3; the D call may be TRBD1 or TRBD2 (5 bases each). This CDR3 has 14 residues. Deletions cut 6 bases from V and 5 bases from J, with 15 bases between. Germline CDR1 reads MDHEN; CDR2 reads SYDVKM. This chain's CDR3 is CASSGSGRQDTQYF. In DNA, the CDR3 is TGTGCCAGCAGCGGGTCGGGACGTCAAGATACGCAGTATTTT.

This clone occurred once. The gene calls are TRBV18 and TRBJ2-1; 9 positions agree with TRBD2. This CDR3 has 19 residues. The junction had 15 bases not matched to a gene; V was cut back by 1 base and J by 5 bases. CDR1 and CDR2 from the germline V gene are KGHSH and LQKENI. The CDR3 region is CASSPRGFLAGVDNNEQFF. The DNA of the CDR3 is TGTGCCAGCTCACCACGAGGTTTCTTAGCGGGAGTTGACAACAATGAGCAGTTCTTC.

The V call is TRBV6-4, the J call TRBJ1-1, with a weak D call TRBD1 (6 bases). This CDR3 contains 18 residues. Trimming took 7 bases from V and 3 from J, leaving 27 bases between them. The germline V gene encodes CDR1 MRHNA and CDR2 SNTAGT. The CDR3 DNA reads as TGTGCCAGCAAGCTTTATAGACAGGATAACCTCCCTGACACTGAAGCTTTCTTT. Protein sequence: CASKLYRQDNLPDTEAFF.

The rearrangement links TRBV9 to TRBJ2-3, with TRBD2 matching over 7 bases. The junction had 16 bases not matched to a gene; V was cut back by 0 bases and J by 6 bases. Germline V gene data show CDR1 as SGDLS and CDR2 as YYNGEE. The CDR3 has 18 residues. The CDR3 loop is CASSVVPSSAGVWDTQYF. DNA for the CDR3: TGTGCCAGCAGCGTAGTCCCGTCTTCGGCGGGGGTATGGGATACGCAGTATTTT.

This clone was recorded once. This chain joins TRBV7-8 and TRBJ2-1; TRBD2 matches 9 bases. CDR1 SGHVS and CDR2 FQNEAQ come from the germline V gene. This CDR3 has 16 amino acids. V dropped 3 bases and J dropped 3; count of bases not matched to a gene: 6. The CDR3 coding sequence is TGTGCCAGCAGCTTGGCTAGCGGGGACCACTACAATGAGCAGTTCTTC. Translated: CASSLASGDHYNEQFF.

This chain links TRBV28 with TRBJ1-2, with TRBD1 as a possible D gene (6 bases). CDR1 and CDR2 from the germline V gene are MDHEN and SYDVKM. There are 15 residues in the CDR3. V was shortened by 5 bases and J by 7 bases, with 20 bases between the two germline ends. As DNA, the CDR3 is TGTGCCAGCAGTCAAATGGGACACCAGACGGGTGGCTACACCTTC. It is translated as CASSQMGHQTGGYTF.

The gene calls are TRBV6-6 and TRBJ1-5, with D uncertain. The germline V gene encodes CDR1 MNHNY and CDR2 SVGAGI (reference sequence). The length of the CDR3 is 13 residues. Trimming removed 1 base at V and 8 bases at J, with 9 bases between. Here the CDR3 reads CASSYFRGEPQHF. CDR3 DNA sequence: TGTGCCAGCAGTTACTTTCGAGGTGAGCCCCAGCATTTT.

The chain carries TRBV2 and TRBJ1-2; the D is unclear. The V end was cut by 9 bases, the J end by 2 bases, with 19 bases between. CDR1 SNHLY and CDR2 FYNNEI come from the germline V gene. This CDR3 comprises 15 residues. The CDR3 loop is CARERRDTTNYGYTF. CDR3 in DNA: TGTGCCAGAGAGAGAAGGGATACGACCAACTATGGCTACACCTTC.

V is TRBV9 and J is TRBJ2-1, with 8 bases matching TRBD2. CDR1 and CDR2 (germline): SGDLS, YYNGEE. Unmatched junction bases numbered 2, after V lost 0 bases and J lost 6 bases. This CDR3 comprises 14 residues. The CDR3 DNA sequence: TGTGCCAGCAGCGTAGCGGGACTAGTCAATGAGCAGTTCTTC. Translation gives CASSVAGLVNEQFF.

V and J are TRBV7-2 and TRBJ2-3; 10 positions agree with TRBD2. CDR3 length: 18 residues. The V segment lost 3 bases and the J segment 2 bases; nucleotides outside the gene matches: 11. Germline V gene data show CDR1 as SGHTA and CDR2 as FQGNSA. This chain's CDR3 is CASSFLTLAGGTTDTQYF. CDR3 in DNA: TGTGCCAGCAGCTTCCTGACTTTAGCGGGGGGCACCACAGATACGCAGTATTTT.

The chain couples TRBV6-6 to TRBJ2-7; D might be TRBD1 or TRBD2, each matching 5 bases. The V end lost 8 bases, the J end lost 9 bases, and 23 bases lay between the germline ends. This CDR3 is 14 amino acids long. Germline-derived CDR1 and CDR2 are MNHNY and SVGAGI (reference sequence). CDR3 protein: CASHRGRAPSVQYF. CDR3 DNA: TGTGCCAGCCACCGGGGCAGGGCCCCTTCGGTGCAGTACTTC.

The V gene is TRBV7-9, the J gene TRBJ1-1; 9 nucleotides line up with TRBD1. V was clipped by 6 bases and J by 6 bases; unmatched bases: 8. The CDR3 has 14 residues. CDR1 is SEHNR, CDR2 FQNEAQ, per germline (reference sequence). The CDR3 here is CASSLQGARSEAFF. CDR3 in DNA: TGTGCCAGCAGTCTACAGGGGGCCCGATCTGAAGCTTTCTTT.

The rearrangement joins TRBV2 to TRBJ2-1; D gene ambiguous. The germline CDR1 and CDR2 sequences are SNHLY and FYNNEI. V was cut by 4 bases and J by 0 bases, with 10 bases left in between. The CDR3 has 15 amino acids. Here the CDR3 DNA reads TGTGCCAGCAGTGGCCCCACTAACTCCTACAATGAGCAGTTCTTC. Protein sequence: CASSGPTNSYNEQFF.

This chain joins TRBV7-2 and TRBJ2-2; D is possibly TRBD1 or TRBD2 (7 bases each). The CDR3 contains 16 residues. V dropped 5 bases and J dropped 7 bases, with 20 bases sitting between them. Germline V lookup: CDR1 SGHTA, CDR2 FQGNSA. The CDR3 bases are TGTGCCAGCAGCCCCCCGGGGAGGGGGCCGGTCGGGGAGCTGTTTTTT. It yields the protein CASSPPGRGPVGELFF.

CDR3 DNA sequence: TGTGCCAGCAGCGTGCGAGCCGGGACAAGGAATCAAGAGACCCAGTACTTC. This sequence encodes CASSVRAGTRNQETQYF. The chain is built from TRBV5-8 and TRBJ2-5; perhaps TRBD1 as D (6 bases). V was shortened by 4 bases and J by 2 bases, with 21 bases between the two germline ends. CDR1 and CDR2 (germline): SGHTS, YDEGEE. The CDR3 is made up of 17 amino acids.

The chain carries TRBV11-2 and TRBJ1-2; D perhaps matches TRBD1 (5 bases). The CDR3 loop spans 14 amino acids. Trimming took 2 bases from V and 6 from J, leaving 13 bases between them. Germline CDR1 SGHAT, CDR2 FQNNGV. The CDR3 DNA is TGTGCCAGCAGCTTACTGTCTGGGGGGAATGGCTACACCTTC. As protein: CASSLLSGGNGYTF.

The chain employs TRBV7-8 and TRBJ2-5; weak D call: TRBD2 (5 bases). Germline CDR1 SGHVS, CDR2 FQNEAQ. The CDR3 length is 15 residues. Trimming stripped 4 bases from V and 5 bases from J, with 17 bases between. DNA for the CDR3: TGTGCCAGCAGCTCTACAGCGGAAACGGGGGAGACCCAGTACTTC. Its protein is CASSSTAETGETQYF.

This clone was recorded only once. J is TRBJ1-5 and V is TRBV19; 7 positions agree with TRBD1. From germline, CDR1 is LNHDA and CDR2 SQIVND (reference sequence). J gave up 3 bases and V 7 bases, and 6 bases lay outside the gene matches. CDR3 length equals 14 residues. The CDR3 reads CASMRTGTNQPQHF. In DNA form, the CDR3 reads TGTGCCAGTATGCGGACAGGTACCAATCAGCCCCAGCATTTT. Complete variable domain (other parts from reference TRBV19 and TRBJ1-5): DGGITQSPKYLFRKEGQNVTLSCEQNLNHDAMYWYRQDPGQGLRLIYYSQIVNDFQKGDIAEGYSVSREKKESFPLTVTSAQKNPTAFYLCASMRTGTNQPQHFGDGTRLSIL.